The 13 T cell receptor beta chains in this list originate from one sample, sequenced in a study of cytomegalovirus exposure and HLA in healthy donors. Sequencing used immunoSEQ multiplex PCR; TCRdb keeps in-frame clones, though not all of them. The sample carries about 66,000 clones, around 97% recorded once. The sequencing input was PBMCs. These receptors were taken from a woman younger than 30 in good health and CMV-seropositive.

The CDR3 coding sequence is TGTGCCAGCAGTTTAGCAGGGGGCAGGGGGGATGGCTACACCTTC. It specifies CASSLAGGRGDGYTF. The chain couples TRBV27 to TRBJ1-2; 8 nucleotides match TRBD1. Germline V gives CDR1 MNHEY, CDR2 SMNVEV (reference sequence). The CDR3 length is 15 residues. V was pared by 2 bases and J by 6 bases, with 8 bases of the junction left unmatched.

This chain links TRBV4-1 with TRBJ1-2; 10 bases map to TRBD1. The germline gives CDR1 MGHRA, CDR2 YSYEKL. The CDR3 is 16 residues long. With V trimmed by 0 bases and J by 8 bases, 9 bases remained unmatched. The DNA for the CDR3 is TGCGCCAGCAGCCAAGATAAGGGACAGGGGCAACAAGGCTACACCTTC. Translated: CASSQDKGQGQQGYTF.

The chain couples TRBV5-8 to TRBJ1-1, with TRBD1 as a possible D gene (6 bases). CDR1 SGHTS and CDR2 YDEGEE come from the germline V gene. The CDR3 runs 15 residues. Trimming shortened V by 5 bases and J by 7 bases, and 21 bases separated the two germline ends. CDR3 bases: TGTGCCAGCAGACGGACAGATTCTGGGGAGAATGAAGCTTTCTTT. It translates to CASRRTDSGENEAFF.

The gene calls are TRBV5-1 and TRBJ2-7; D possibly corresponds to TRBD1 (6 bases). V shed 7 bases and J shed 5 bases, with 19 bases lying between them. Germline V gives CDR1 SGHRS, CDR2 YFSETQ. The CDR3 is 14 amino acids. DNA for the CDR3: TGCGCCAGCGGGACATCAGGACAGATCCACGAGCAGTACTTC. It is translated as CASGTSGQIHEQYF.

This chain uses TRBV2 with TRBJ1-5, with D maybe TRBD1 (6 bases). The germline gives CDR1 SNHLY, CDR2 FYNNEI. Trimming stripped 6 bases from V and 2 bases from J, with 11 bases between. The CDR3 runs 14 residues. This chain's CDR3 is CASSVHRGNQPQHF. CDR3 DNA sequence: TGTGCCAGCAGCGTCCACAGGGGCAATCAGCCCCAGCATTTT.

The rearrangement links TRBV29-1 to TRBJ2-1, with TRBD1 as a possible D gene (6 bases). The length of the CDR3 is 15 residues. Germline V gene data show CDR1 as SQVTM and CDR2 as ANQGSEA. V was clipped by 6 bases and J by 0 bases, with 15 bases between them. CDR3 region: CSVSGDVASYNEQFF. CDR3 in DNA: TGCAGCGTCTCAGGGGATGTGGCCTCCTACAATGAGCAGTTCTTC.

The chain has TRBV6-5 and TRBJ1-5, with TRBD1 matching 9 bases. Looked up from germline, CDR1 is MNHEY and CDR2 is SVGAGI. V shed 5 bases and J 2 bases; nucleotides not matched to a gene: 1. The CDR3 has 14 residues. The CDR3 DNA reads TGTGCCAGCAGTCGGACAGGGGGCAATCAGCCCCAGCATTTT. The encoded protein is CASSRTGGNQPQHF.

The chain uses TRBV9 and TRBJ2-5; 14 nucleotides align to TRBD2. This CDR3 comprises 15 residues. CDR1 is SGDLS, CDR2 YYNGEE, per germline. The DNA of the CDR3 is TGTGCTTCAAGCCCGGGACTAGCGGGAGAAGAGACCCAGTACTTC. This translates into CASSPGLAGEETQYF.

This chain links TRBV5-1 with TRBJ2-7; D perhaps matches TRBD1 (6 bases). V was cut by 4 bases and J by 5 bases, with 13 bases left in between. This CDR3 comprises 13 residues. CDR1 SGHRS and CDR2 YFSETQ come from the germline V gene. The CDR3: CASSEQTGNEQYF. The CDR3 DNA reads TGCGCCAGCAGCGAGCAAACAGGGAACGAGCAGTACTTC. The full variable domain, completed using reference TRBV5-1 and TRBJ2-7, is KAGVTQTPRYLIKTRGQQVTLSCSPISGHRSVSWYQQTPGQGLQFLFEYFSETQRNKGNFPGRFSGRQFSNSRSEMNVSTLELGDSALYLCASSEQTGNEQYFGPGTRLTVT.

The chain uses TRBV21-1 and TRBJ2-1; the D call in the table, TRBD2, was not verified against the DNA. TRBV21-1 is tagged as a pseudogene. The CDR3 consists of 16 residues. CDR3 region: CASEPSGRAEDNEQFF. As DNA, the CDR3 is TGTGCCAGCGAACCTAGCGGGAGGGCGGAGGACAATGAGCAGTTCTTC.

This chain joins TRBV5-1 and TRBJ2-5; 7 nucleotides match TRBD1. This CDR3 has 14 amino acids. V was clipped by 4 bases and J by 5 bases; unmatched bases: 8. CDR1 SGHRS and CDR2 YFSETQ come from the germline V gene. The CDR3 coding sequence is TGCGCCAGCAGCCCGGGGACAGAGGAGGAGACCCAGTACTTC. Translation gives CASSPGTEEETQYF.

This chain links TRBV25-1 with TRBJ2-7; 14 bases match TRBD2. CDR3 length: 17 residues. CDR1 is MGHDK and CDR2 is SYGVNS in the germline V gene. J was trimmed by 5 bases and V by 4 bases; bases with no gene match: 10. The DNA for the CDR3 is TGTGCCAGCAGTGCACCGGGACTAGCGGGAGCTAGGAACGAGCAGTACTTC. This codes for CASSAPGLAGARNEQYF.

The chain carries TRBV7-9 and TRBJ2-1; TRBD1 agrees at 8 bases. This CDR3 spans 15 amino acids. V shed 3 bases and J 8 bases; nucleotides not matched to a gene: 9. From germline, CDR1 is SEHNR and CDR2 FQNEAQ (reference sequence). CDR3 DNA: TGTGCCAGCAGCTTCCGACAGGGGAAGGTTGATGAGCAGTTCTTC. This gives the protein CASSFRQGKVDEQFF.